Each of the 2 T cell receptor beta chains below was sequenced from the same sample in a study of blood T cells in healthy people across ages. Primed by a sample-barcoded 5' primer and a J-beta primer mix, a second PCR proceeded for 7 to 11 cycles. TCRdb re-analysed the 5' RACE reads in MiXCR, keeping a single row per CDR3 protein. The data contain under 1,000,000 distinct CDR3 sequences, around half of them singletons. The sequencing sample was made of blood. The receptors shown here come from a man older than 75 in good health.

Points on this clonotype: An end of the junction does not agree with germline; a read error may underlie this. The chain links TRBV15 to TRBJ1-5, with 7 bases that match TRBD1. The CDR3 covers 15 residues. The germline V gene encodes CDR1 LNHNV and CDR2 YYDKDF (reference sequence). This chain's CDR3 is CAPSRDHTGDQPQHF. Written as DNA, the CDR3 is TGTGCCCCCAGCAGAGATCATACAGGGGATCAGCCCCAGCATTTT.

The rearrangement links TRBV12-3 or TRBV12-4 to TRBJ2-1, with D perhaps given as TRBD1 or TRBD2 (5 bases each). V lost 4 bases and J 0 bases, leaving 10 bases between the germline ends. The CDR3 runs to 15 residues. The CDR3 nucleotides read TGTGCCAGCAGTTCTCACGGGACCTCCTACAATGAGCAGTTCTTC. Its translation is CASSSHGTSYNEQFF.